Listed below are T cell receptor beta chains from one sample, sequenced in a study of cytomegalovirus exposure and HLA in healthy donors. Libraries were prepared by immunoSEQ multiplex PCR; TCRdb keeps only in-frame clonotypes and omits some of them. The sample holds around 130,000 clones, 70% to 85% seen once. The sequenced sample was PBMCs. The source is a boy aged 5-17 years in good health and CMV-seronegative. The CDR3 runs from the conserved cysteine through the conserved F or W. Fields, in order: D gene, V gene, J gene, clone size, CDR3 DNA, CDR3 protein. The D gene is left open where the match is weak. Some rows have no size entry. The others give once, few or many, or a class for an expanded clone.

d_gene: TRBD2
v_gene: TRBV5-1
j_gene: TRBJ2-3
abundance: NA
CDR3nt: TGCGCCAGCAGCTTGATACTAGCGGGAGGGCCAAAGTTTGACAGAAATACGCAGTATTTT
CDR3aa: CASSLILAGGPKFDRNTQYF

d_gene: NA
v_gene: TRBV4-3
j_gene: TRBJ2-6
abundance: NA
CDR3nt: TGCGCCAGCAGCCCCGAAGGGGGGGGTACTGGGGCCAACGTCCTGACTTTC
CDR3aa: CASSPEGGGTGANVLTF

d_gene: TRBD2
v_gene: TRBV5-4
j_gene: TRBJ2-1
abundance: NA
CDR3nt: TGTGCCAGCAGCTTGGGTGCGGGAGAGTACAATGAGCAGTTCTTC
CDR3aa: CASSLGAGEYNEQFF

d_gene: TRBD1
v_gene: TRBV27
j_gene: TRBJ2-7
abundance: NA
CDR3nt: TGTGCCAGCAGTACCGGACAGGGGCTTTCCTACGAGCAGTACTTC
CDR3aa: CASSTGQGLSYEQYF

d_gene: TRBD1
v_gene: TRBV5-1
j_gene: TRBJ1-2
abundance: NA
CDR3nt: TGCGCCAGCAGCTTGTCCGTGACAGGGTACGGCTACACCTTC
CDR3aa: CASSLSVTGYGYTF

d_gene: TRBD1
v_gene: TRBV6-5
j_gene: TRBJ2-7
abundance: few
CDR3nt: TGTGCCAGCAGTTACCGACAGGGATCCGAGCAGTACTTC
CDR3aa: CASSYRQGSEQYF

d_gene: NA
v_gene: TRBV4-2
j_gene: TRBJ1-1
abundance: few
CDR3nt: TGTGCCAGCAGCCCCGCAGGGAATGTAGTGGACACTGAAGCTTTCTTT
CDR3aa: CASSPAGNVVDTEAFF

d_gene: TRBD1
v_gene: TRBV5-1
j_gene: TRBJ2-1
abundance: NA
CDR3nt: TGCGCCAGCAGCTTGGAGGGGGCCCAGCAGTTCTTC
CDR3aa: CASSLEGAQQFF

d_gene: TRBD2
v_gene: TRBV18
j_gene: TRBJ2-1
abundance: NA
CDR3nt: TGTGCCAGCTCACTGACTAGCCTCTACAATGAGCAGTTCTTC
CDR3aa: CASSLTSLYNEQFF

d_gene: NA
v_gene: TRBV27
j_gene: TRBJ2-7
abundance: once
CDR3nt: TGTGCCAGCAGTTTGAGCAGGGGATCGTACGAGCAGTACTTC
CDR3aa: CASSLSRGSYEQYF

d_gene: NA
v_gene: TRBV4-3
j_gene: TRBJ2-1
abundance: NA
CDR3nt: TGCGCCAGCAGCCAAAACCTAGCGAATGAGCAGTTCTTC
CDR3aa: CASSQNLANEQFF

d_gene: NA
v_gene: TRBV7-3
j_gene: TRBJ1-1
abundance: NA
CDR3nt: TGTGCCAGCAGCTCCCCAGGGGATAACACTGAAGCTTTCTTT
CDR3aa: CASSSPGDNTEAFF

d_gene: TRBD2
v_gene: TRBV5-6
j_gene: TRBJ2-1
abundance: NA
CDR3nt: TGTGCCAGCAGCTTGGCGAGCGGGGGGGCAGGTGAGCAGTTCTTC
CDR3aa: CASSLASGGAGEQFF

d_gene: TRBD2
v_gene: TRBV10-3
j_gene: TRBJ2-2
abundance: NA
CDR3nt: TGTGCCATCAGTGATCGGGAGGGCCGTGGGGAGCTGTTTTTT
CDR3aa: CAISDREGRGELFF

d_gene: NA
v_gene: TRBV11-2
j_gene: TRBJ1-4
abundance: NA
CDR3nt: TGTGCCAGCAGCACCGGGCCAGGGAGGGTTGAAAAACTGTTTTTT
CDR3aa: CASSTGPGRVEKLFF

d_gene: NA
v_gene: TRBV4-3
j_gene: TRBJ2-2
abundance: few
CDR3nt: TGCGCCAGCAGCCAAGAAGGGGCACACACCGGGGAGCTGTTTTTT
CDR3aa: CASSQEGAHTGELFF

d_gene: NA
v_gene: TRBV7-2
j_gene: TRBJ1-1
abundance: NA
CDR3nt: TGTGCCAGCAGCTTAGGTCGGACTCCGAACACTGAAGCTTTCTTT
CDR3aa: CASSLGRTPNTEAFF

d_gene: NA
v_gene: TRBV4-1
j_gene: TRBJ1-2
abundance: NA
CDR3nt: TGCGCCAGCAGCCAAGAACCGTCGAGGGGGAACTACACCTTC
CDR3aa: CASSQEPSRGNYTF

d_gene: TRBD2
v_gene: TRBV18
j_gene: TRBJ2-2
abundance: NA
CDR3nt: TGTGCCAGCTCACAGGCTACCCCGGGACTAGTCCTATCCGGCGGGGAGCTGTTTTTT
CDR3aa: CASSQATPGLVLSGGELFF

d_gene: NA
v_gene: TRBV7-8
j_gene: TRBJ1-5
abundance: NA
CDR3nt: TGTGCCAGCAGCTGGGTCGGGGGGGCGAACAATCAGCCCCAGCATTTT
CDR3aa: CASSWVGGANNQPQHF

d_gene: NA
v_gene: TRBV9
j_gene: TRBJ2-7
abundance: NA
CDR3nt: TGTGCCAGCAGCGTAGATTGGGGGGCCTACGAGCAGTACTTC
CDR3aa: CASSVDWGAYEQYF

d_gene: NA
v_gene: TRBV15
j_gene: TRBJ2-7
abundance: few
CDR3nt: TGTGCCACCAGCACCCAAAGGGCGGGTGAGCAGTACTTC
CDR3aa: CATSTQRAGEQYF